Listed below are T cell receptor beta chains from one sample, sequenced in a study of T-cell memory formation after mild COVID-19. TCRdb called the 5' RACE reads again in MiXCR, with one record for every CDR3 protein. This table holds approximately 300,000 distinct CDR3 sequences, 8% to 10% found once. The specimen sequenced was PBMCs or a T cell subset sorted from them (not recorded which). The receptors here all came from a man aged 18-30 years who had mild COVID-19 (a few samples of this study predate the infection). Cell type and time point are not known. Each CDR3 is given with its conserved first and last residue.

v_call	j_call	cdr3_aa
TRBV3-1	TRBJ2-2	CASSQTSGGATGELFF
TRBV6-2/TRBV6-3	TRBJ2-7	CASSFDRGSGVDYEQYF
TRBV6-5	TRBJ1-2	CASSYQGSDGYTF
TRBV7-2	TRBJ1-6	CASSLALNSPLHF
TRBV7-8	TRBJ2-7	CASSAGGTGGFYEQYF
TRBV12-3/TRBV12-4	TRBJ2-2	CASREGTNTGELFF
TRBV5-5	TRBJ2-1	CASSLTWGNEQFF
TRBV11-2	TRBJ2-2	CASSAPGTINTGELFF
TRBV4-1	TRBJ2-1	CASSQEQGLRNEQFF
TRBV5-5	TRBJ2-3	CASSPSGTSADTQYF
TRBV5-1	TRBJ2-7	CASSLGDTIYYEQYF
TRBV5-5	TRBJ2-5	CASNHIPERAEKETQYF
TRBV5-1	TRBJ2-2	CASSLGSSGELFF
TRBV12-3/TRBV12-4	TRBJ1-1	CASSPIQVAREAFF
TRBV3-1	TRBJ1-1	CASSQDTSKGLDYTEAFF
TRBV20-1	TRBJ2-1	CSAQTRNHNEQFF
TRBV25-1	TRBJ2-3	CASSRPLQGASSQDTQYF
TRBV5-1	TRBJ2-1	CASRAGYDNEQFF
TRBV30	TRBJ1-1	CAWRGITEAFF
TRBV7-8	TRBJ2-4	CASSLGEGTTQYF
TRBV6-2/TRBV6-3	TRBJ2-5	CASRNAGNAKETQYF
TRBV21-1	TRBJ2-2	CASSSSRLAGAGELFF
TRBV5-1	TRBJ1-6	CASGQGADNSPLHF
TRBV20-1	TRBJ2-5	CSARDRTGQETQYF
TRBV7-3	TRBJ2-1	CASSLISSGGGEQFF
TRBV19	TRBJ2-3	CASSIDLGQGYTDTQYF
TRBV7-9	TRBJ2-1	CASTKWGVHEQFF
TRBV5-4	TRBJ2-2	CASSFRGAGELFF
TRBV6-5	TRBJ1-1	CASGWSTEAFF
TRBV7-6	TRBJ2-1	CASSLAGTGKSNEQFF
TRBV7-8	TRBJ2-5	CASSLIRFAGELKETQYF
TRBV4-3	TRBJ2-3	CASSQEPQRGGPSGTDTQYF
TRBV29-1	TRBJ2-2	CSVEAGFTGELFF
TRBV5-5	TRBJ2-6	CASRRQVVSGANVLTF
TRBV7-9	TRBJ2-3	CASSPRGRGGADTQYF
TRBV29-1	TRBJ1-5	CSVGQGARDQPQHF
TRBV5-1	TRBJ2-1	CASSSGAGSHNEQFF
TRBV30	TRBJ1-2	CAWSVPPGGYTF
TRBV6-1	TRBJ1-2	CASTGQRYGYTF
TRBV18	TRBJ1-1	CASSPMGSLRSTEAFF
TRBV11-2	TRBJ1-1	CASSRDLTTEAFF
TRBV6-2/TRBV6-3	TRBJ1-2	CASRAQGIRGYTF
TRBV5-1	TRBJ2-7	CASSAGTGVEQYF
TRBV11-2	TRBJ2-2	CASSLDLWDRDTQDTGELFF
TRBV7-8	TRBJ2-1	CASRDRGVWDEQFF
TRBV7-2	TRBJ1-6	CASSLVGSPLHF
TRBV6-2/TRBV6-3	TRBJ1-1	CASRPRDKYTEAFF
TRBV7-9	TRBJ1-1	CASSFENTGEAFF
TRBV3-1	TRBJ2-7	CASSQELVRDRVSYEQYF
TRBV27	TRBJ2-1	CASSAGTSGETPYNEQFF
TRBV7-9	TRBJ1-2	CASSLSVSNYGYTF
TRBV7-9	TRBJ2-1	CASSLAQGIPEQFF
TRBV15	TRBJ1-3	CATSREPTGDTIYF
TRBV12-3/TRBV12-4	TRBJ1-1	CASSPPRGAQAYEAFF
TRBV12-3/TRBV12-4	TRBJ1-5	CASSSDPAGRTRQPQHF
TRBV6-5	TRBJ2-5	CASRQGGETQYF
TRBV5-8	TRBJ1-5	CASSPRLIGNQPQHF
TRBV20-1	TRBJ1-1	CSAPRRGNTEAFF
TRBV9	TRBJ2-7	CASSAENSYEQYF